The 20 T cell receptor beta chains given below trace back to one sample, sequenced in a study of shared clonotypes between healthy human individuals. Profiled with immunoSEQ multiplex PCR; TCRdb holds only in-frame clones, not every one. The data contain millions of clones, around nine tenths of them singletons. Sequencing was done on a sample of naive CD4+ T cells sorted from blood. As to subset: CD45RA+ positively selected. These receptors originate from a young man in good health.

This rearrangement joins TRBV7-9 to TRBJ1-2, with 7 nucleotides matching TRBD1. The CDR3 covers 15 residues. Looked up from germline, CDR1 is SEHNR and CDR2 is FQNEAQ (reference sequence). Germline trimming cut 5 bases from V and 0 bases from J; bases unmatched to any gene: 6. The chain's CDR3 is CASSDRQGTNYGYTF. The CDR3 region has the DNA TGTGCCAGCAGCGACCGACAGGGAACTAACTATGGCTACACCTTC.

This clone has just one count. The chain joins TRBV5-1 to TRBJ1-4; D ambiguous. The V end was cut by 0 bases, the J end by 8 bases, with 14 bases between. Germline values: CDR1 SGHRS, CDR2 YFSETQ. This CDR3 region has 15 residues. The CDR3 nucleotides are TGCGCCAGCAGCTTGGGGGATTTATTGGGAGAAAAACTGTTTTTT. Translation: CASSLGDLLGEKLFF.

The J gene is TRBJ2-5, the V gene TRBV2; D is uncertain. This CDR3 region has 13 residues. V was clipped by 3 bases and J by 0 bases, with 5 bases between them. CDR1 SNHLY and CDR2 FYNNEI come from the germline V gene. The CDR3 spells CASSDDNQETQYF. The CDR3 bases are TGTGCCAGCAGTGACGACAACCAAGAGACCCAGTACTTC.

This clone appeared a single time. The chain links TRBV7-8 to TRBJ1-2; 10 nucleotides agree with TRBD1. The CDR3 covers 14 residues. V shed 5 bases, J shed 4 bases, and the junction held 4 bases outside the gene matches. Per germline, CDR1 SGHVS and CDR2 FQNEAQ. Here the CDR3 reads CASSADRGPYGYTF. CDR3 nucleotide sequence: TGTGCCAGCAGCGCCGACAGGGGGCCCTATGGCTACACCTTC. The complete variable domain, with remaining parts taken from reference TRBV7-8 and TRBJ1-2, reads GAGVSQSPRYKVAKRGQDVALRCDPISGHVSLFWYQQALGQGPEFLTYFQNEAQLDKSGLPSDRFFAERPEGSVSTLKIQRTQQEDSAVYLCASSADRGPYGYTFGSGTRLTVV.

This chain connects TRBV18 to TRBJ1-5; D possibly corresponds to TRBD1 (6 bases). Germline V gives CDR1 KGHSH, CDR2 LQKENI. Trimming took off 6 bases at V and 5 bases at J, with 14 bases between the two ends. The CDR3 runs 14 residues. The CDR3: CASSGGAVHQPQHF. The CDR3 bases are TGTGCCAGCTCGGGGGGGGCCGTCCATCAGCCCCAGCATTTT.

The rearrangement uses TRBV7-3 and TRBJ2-2, with a weak D call TRBD1 (6 bases). The germline CDR1 and CDR2 sequences are SGHTA and FQGTGA. Trimming left V 3 bases short and J 4 bases short, with 12 bases between. The CDR3 is 15 residues long. DNA of the CDR3: TGTGCCAGCAGCTTGACCGGGACACCCACCGGGGAGCTGTTTTTT. It is translated as CASSLTGTPTGELFF.

The CDR3 loop reads CASSGGSTGANVLTF. The CDR3 DNA follows: TGTGCCAGCAGTGGAGGGAGCACTGGGGCCAACGTCCTGACTTTC. The chain couples TRBV6-1 to TRBJ2-6; tentative D call: TRBD2 (5 bases). Germline V CDR1 and CDR2: MNHNS, SASEGT. This CDR3 spans 15 amino acids. V was trimmed by 4 bases and J by 2 bases, leaving 9 bases between them.

The chain couples TRBV5-1 to TRBJ2-7; D is perhaps TRBD2 (6 bases). This CDR3 contains 15 residues. CDR1 is SGHRS and CDR2 is YFSETQ in the germline V gene. The V and J ends lost 0 bases and 6 bases respectively, with 16 bases between them. The CDR3 coding sequence is TGCGCCAGCAGCTTGGAATTCCAGGGAGGTGGCGAGCAGTACTTC. Translating it yields CASSLEFQGGGEQYF.

The rearrangement uses TRBV2 and TRBJ2-3, with D perhaps matching TRBD2 (6 bases). The CDR3 is made up of 14 amino acids. Germline V gives CDR1 SNHLY, CDR2 FYNNEI. V was cut by 4 bases and J by 4 bases, with 12 bases left in between. CDR3 DNA sequence: TGTGCCAGCAGTGGGAGGGTAGCCTCAGATACGCAGTATTTT. It translates to CASSGRVASDTQYF.

The CDR3 loop reads CASSEAKVTRVHLASGNTIYF. CDR3 coding DNA: TGTGCCAGCAGTGAAGCGAAGGTGACTAGGGTCCACCTCGCCTCTGGAAACACCATATATTTT. V usage is TRBV6-1 and J usage is TRBJ1-3, with no clear D. Looked up from germline, CDR1 is MNHNS and CDR2 is SASEGT. V lost 0 bases and J lost 0, with 24 bases in between. The CDR3 runs to 21 residues.

The chain employs TRBV6-1 and TRBJ2-7, with TRBD2 matching over 8 bases. V was pared by 7 bases and J by 3 bases, with 5 bases of the junction left unmatched. The germline V gene encodes CDR1 MNHNS and CDR2 SASEGT. The CDR3 is 13 amino acids. The CDR3 DNA sequence: TGTGCCAGCAAGGTGGCGGGAGGCTACGAGCAGTACTTC. This codes for CASKVAGGYEQYF.

The chain couples TRBV18 to TRBJ2-7, with TRBD1 matching over 11 bases. Losses at the gene ends were 0 bases for V and 7 bases for J; bases not matched to a gene: 8. CDR1 and CDR2 (germline): KGHSH, LQKENI. CDR3 length: 16 residues. The CDR3 loop reads CASSPPGTGGSGEQYF. In DNA, the CDR3 is TGTGCCAGCTCACCACCCGGGACAGGGGGGTCGGGGGAGCAGTACTTC.

The V gene is TRBV6-1, the J gene TRBJ2-1; 10 nucleotides align to TRBD1. Germline values: CDR1 MNHNS, CDR2 SASEGT. The CDR3 spans 15 residues. Trimming at V came to 8 bases and at J to 3 bases, leaving 7 bases not matched to a gene. CDR3 region: CASYQTGGIYNEQFF. The CDR3 DNA reads TGTGCCAGCTACCAGACAGGGGGCATCTACAATGAGCAGTTCTTC.

This rearrangement joins TRBV7-2 to TRBJ1-5; TRBD1 is a possible D gene (5 bases). This CDR3 is 17 amino acids long. In germline, CDR1 is SGHTA, CDR2 FQGNSA. V shed 5 bases and J shed 0 bases, with 17 bases lying between them. This CDR3 is CASSQRGTPYSNQPQHF. CDR3 in DNA: TGTGCCAGCAGCCAGAGAGGGACCCCCTATAGCAATCAGCCCCAGCATTTT.

The CDR3 reads CASSGFTGGVGNTIYF. The DNA of the CDR3 is TGTGCCAGCAGTGGTTTTACAGGGGGCGTTGGAAACACCATATATTTT. The chain carries TRBV2 and TRBJ1-3; 9 bases match TRBD1. The CDR3 runs to 16 residues. Trimming cost V 4 bases and J 3 bases; bases outside gene matches: 7. Germline CDR1 reads SNHLY; CDR2 reads FYNNEI.

A remark on this clone: In the same sample, other DNA sequences code for this CDR3. DNA for the CDR3: TGTGCCAGCAGCTCCGGGGGGAGCTCCTACGAGCAGTACTTC. This encodes CASSSGGSSYEQYF. The gene calls are TRBV11-3 and TRBJ2-7; TRBD2 aligns across 7 bases. J gave up 0 bases and V 4 bases, and 3 bases lay outside the gene matches. CDR1 and CDR2 from the germline V gene are SGHNT and YENEEA. CDR3 size: 14 residues.

This clone was counted only a few times. The chain uses TRBV5-1 and TRBJ1-1; D is perhaps TRBD1 (5 bases). Germline V gene sequence: CDR1 SGHRS, CDR2 YFSETQ. The V gene lost 0 bases and the J gene lost 5 bases, with 11 bases spanning the gap. CDR3 length: 14 amino acids. The CDR3 region is CASSLGRGKTEAFF. The CDR3 DNA is TGCGCCAGCAGCTTGGGGCGGGGGAAAACTGAAGCTTTCTTT.

The chain combines TRBV5-5 with TRBJ2-1; TRBD2 matches at 7 bases. CDR3 length: 14 amino acids. V lost 0 bases and J lost 7; bases outside the gene matches: 4. CDR1 is SGHKS, CDR2 YYEKEE, per germline (reference sequence). This chain's CDR3 is CASSLDGGLNEQFF. For the CDR3, the DNA is TGTGCCAGCAGCTTGGACGGGGGGTTGAATGAGCAGTTCTTC.

This chain links TRBV7-3 with TRBJ2-1, with 9 positions matching TRBD2. V gave up 2 bases and J gave up 8 bases; unmatched junction bases: 7. The CDR3 runs to 15 residues. Germline V CDR1 and CDR2: SGHTA, FQGTGA. DNA of the CDR3: TGTGCCAGCAGCTTAGAGCGGGGGGTTATATATGAGCAGTTCTTC. It specifies CASSLERGVIYEQFF.

This rearrangement joins TRBV5-1 to TRBJ2-1; 11 bases are shared with TRBD2. The CDR3 sequence is 15 residues long. Germline CDR1 reads SGHRS; CDR2 reads YFSETQ. V lost 4 bases to trimming and J lost 2 bases; unmatched junction nucleotides: 2. The CDR3 is CASSTSGSTYNEQFF. DNA of the CDR3: TGCGCCAGCAGCACTAGCGGGAGCACCTACAATGAGCAGTTCTTC.